This T cell receptor beta chain was identified during a study of blood T cell repertoires in COVID-19. The overall study: COVID-19 samples, acute and convalescent, were from the United States, Italy and Spain. From T cells, B-cell-depleted T cells, or PBMCs came the material, which was cDNA or gDNA.

In Seattle, patients joined the study during active infection and were tracked longitudinally. Some clones are missing from TCRdb's copy, which holds only in-frame ones; the method was immunoSEQ multiplex PCR. The sample contains 400,000 or so clones, 80% to 90% of which appear only once. Germline V CDR1 and CDR2: SEHNR, FQNEAQ (reference sequence). V trimming: 5 bases; J trimming: 0 bases; junction bases outside the gene matches: 14. This CDR3 has 19 residues. This TCR was recovered from a man between 18 and 29 years old with COVID-19, enrolled during active disease. The chain links TRBV7-9 to TRBJ1-3, with 9 bases matching TRBD1. Sequencing was performed on peripheral blood. The CDR3 protein is CASSDGQGIKPSSGNTIYF. CDR3 coding DNA: TGTGCCAGCAGCGACGGACAGGGGATAAAACCTAGCTCTGGAAACACCATATATTTT. Looking up the rest from reference TRBV7-9 and TRBJ1-3 gives the full variable domain: DTGVSQNPRHKITKRGQNVTFRCDPISEHNRLYWYRQTLGQGPEFLTYFQNEAQLEKSRLLSDRFSAERPKGSFSTLEIQRTEQGDSAMYLCASSDGQGIKPSSGNTIYFGEGSWLTVV.